The entry that follows covers one TCR beta chain sequence. The antigen remains undetermined. The data belong to a study of CD8 T cells in ankylosing spondylitis. Study results and limitations: What appeared characteristic of ankylosing spondylitis blood was a TCR beta motif of 7 or 8 highly homologous variants.

For TCR beta, libraries came from quantitative 5'-RACE with molecular barcodes. TCRdb redid the calling of the 5' RACE reads with MiXCR, one entry per CDR3 protein. The sample lists 250,000 to 350,000 distinct CDR3 sequences; 8% were seen once. The CDR3 covers 15 residues. The V end lost 5 bases, the J end lost 3 bases, and 16 bases lay between the germline ends. CDR1 and CDR2 from the germline V gene are SGHTA and FQGNSA. The sequenced sample consisted of blood, either unsorted or a sorted T cell fraction (not recorded which). The clonotype originates from a male donor with ankylosing spondylitis. This chain uses TRBV7-2 with TRBJ1-2; no clear D. The CDR3 spells CASSLSSSADYGYTF. The CDR3 DNA reads as TGTGCCAGCAGCCTCTCCTCGTCGGCCGACTATGGCTACACCTTC.